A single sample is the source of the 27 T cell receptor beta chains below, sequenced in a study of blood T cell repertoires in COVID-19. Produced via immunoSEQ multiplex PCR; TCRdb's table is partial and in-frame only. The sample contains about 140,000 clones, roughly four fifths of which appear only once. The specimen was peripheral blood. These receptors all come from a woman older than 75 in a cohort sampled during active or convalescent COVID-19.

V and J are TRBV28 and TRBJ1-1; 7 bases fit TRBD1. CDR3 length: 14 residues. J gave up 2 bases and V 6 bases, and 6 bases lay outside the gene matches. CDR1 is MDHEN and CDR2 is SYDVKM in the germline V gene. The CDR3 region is CASSRDSDNTEAFF. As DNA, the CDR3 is TGTGCCAGCAGCCGGGACAGTGATAACACTGAAGCTTTCTTT.

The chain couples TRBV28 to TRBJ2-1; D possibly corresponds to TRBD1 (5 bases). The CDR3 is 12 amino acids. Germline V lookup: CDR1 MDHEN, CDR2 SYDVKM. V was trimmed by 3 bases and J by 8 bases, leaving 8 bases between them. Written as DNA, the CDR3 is TGTGCCAGCAGTTTGGCAGGGTATGAGCAGTTCTTC. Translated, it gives CASSLAGYEQFF.

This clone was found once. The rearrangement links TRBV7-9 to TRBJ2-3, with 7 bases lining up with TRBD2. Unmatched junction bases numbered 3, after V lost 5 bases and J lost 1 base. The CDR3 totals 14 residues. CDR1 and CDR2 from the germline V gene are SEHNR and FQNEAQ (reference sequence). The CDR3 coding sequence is TGTGCCAGCAGCAGTAGCGGGCGCACAGATACGCAGTATTTT. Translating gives CASSSSGRTDTQYF.

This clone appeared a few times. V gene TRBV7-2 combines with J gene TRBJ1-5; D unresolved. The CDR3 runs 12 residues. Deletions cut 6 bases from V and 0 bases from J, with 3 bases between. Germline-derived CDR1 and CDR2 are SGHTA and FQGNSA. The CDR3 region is CASRYSNQPQHF. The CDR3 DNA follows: TGTGCCAGCAGGTATAGCAATCAGCCCCAGCATTTT.

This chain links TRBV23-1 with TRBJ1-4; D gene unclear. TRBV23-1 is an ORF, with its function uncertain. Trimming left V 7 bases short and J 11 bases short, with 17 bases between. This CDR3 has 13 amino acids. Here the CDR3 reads CASNSRKARKLFF. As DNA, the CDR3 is TGCGCCAGCAACTCTCGCAAGGCGAGGAAACTGTTTTTT.

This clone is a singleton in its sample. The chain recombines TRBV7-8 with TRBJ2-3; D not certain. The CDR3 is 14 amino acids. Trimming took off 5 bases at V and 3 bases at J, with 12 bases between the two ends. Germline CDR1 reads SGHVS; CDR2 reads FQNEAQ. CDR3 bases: TGTGCCAGCAGCACCCGGTGGGCAACAGATACGCAGTATTTT. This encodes CASSTRWATDTQYF.

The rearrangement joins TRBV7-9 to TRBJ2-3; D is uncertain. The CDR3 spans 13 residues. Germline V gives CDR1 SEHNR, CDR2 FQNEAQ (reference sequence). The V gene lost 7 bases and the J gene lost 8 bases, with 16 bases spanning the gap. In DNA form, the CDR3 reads TGTGCCAGCAACCCACACTACATTGGTACGCAGTATTTT. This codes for CASNPHYIGTQYF.

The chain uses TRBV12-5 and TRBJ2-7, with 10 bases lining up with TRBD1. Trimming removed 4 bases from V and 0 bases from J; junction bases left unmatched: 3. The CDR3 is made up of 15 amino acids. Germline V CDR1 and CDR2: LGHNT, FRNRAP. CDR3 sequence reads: CASGSGQGDSYEQYF. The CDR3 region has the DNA TGTGCTAGTGGTTCTGGACAGGGGGACTCCTACGAGCAGTACTTC.

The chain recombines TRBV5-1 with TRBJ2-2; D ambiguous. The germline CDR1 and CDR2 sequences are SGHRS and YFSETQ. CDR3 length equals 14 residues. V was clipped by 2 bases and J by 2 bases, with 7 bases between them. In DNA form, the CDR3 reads TGCGCCAGCAGCTTTAGAGCAAACACCGGGGAGCTGTTTTTT. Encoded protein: CASSFRANTGELFF.

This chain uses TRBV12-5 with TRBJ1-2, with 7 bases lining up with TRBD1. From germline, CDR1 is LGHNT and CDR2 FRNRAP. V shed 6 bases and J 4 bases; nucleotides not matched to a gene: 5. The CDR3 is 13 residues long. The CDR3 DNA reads TGTGCTAGTGGCTTACAGGGGCTCTATGGCTACACCTTC. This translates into CASGLQGLYGYTF.

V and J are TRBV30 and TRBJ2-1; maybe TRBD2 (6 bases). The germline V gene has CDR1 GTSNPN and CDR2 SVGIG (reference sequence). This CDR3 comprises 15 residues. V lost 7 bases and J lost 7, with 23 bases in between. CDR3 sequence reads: CASASFRQGRNEQFF. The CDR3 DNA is TGTGCCTCCGCGTCGTTTCGGCAAGGGAGGAATGAGCAGTTCTTC.

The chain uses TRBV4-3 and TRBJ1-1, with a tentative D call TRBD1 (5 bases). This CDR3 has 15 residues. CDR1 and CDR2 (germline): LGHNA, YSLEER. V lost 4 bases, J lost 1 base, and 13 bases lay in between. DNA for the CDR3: TGCGCCAGCAGCCCTATAGGAACAGGGAACACTGAAGCTTTCTTT. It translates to CASSPIGTGNTEAFF.

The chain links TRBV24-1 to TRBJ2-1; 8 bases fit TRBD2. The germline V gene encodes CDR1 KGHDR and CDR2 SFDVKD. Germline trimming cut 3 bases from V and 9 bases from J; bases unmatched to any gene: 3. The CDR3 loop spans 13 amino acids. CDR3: CATSDPGRAEQFF. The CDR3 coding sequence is TGTGCCACCAGTGATCCCGGGAGGGCTGAGCAGTTCTTC.

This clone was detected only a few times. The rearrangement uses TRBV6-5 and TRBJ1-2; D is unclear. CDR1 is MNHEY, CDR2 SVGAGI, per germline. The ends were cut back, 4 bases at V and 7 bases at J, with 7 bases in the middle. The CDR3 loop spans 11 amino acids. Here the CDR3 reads CASSSGFGYTF. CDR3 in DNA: TGTGCCAGCAGTTCGGGGTTTGGCTACACCTTC.

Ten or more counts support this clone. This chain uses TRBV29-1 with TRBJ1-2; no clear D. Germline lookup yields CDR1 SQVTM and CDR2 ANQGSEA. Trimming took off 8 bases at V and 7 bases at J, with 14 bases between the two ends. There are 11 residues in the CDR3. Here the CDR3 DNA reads TGCAGCCTCACGACTGGGAGTGGCTACACCTTC. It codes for CSLTTGSGYTF.

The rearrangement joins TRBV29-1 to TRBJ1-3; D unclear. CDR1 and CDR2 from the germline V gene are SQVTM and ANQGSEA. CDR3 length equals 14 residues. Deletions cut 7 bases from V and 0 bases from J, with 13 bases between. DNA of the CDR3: TGCAGCGCCGGAGGGCAGAACTCTGGAAACACCATATATTTT. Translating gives CSAGGQNSGNTIYF.

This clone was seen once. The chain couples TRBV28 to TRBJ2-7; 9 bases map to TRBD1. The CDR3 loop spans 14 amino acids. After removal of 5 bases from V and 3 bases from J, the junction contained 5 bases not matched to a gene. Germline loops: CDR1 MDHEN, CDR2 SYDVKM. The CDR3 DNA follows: TGTGCCAGCAGTCCCGGGACAGGGCACTACGAGCAGTACGTC. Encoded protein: CASSPGTGHYEQYV.

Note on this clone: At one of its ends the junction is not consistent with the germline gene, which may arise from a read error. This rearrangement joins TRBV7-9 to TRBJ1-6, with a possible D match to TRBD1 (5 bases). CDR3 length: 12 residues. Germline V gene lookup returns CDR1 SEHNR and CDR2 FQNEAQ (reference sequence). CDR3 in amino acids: CASSLVGREVVF. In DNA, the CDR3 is TGTGCCAGCAGCTTAGTGGGCAGGGAAGTGGTCTTT.

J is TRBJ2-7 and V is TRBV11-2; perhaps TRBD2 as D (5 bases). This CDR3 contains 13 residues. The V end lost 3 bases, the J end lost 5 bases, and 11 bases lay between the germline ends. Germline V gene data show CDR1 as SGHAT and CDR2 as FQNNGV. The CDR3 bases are TGTGCCAGCAGCTTTTACGGAGGTAACGAGCAGTACTTC. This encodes CASSFYGGNEQYF.

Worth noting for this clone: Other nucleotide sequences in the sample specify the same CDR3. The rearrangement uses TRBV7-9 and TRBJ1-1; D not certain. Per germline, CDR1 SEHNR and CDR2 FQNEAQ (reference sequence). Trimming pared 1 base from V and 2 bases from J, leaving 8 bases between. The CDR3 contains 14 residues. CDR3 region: CASSLGGVNTEAFF. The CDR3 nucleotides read TGTGCCAGCAGCTTAGGGGGAGTCAACACTGAAGCTTTCTTT.

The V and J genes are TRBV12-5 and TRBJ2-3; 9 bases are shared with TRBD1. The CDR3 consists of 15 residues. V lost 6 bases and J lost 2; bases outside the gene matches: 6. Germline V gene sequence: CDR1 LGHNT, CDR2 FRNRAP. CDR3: CASGPGTGTTDTQYF. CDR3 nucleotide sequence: TGTGCTAGTGGACCCGGGACAGGGACCACAGATACGCAGTATTTT.

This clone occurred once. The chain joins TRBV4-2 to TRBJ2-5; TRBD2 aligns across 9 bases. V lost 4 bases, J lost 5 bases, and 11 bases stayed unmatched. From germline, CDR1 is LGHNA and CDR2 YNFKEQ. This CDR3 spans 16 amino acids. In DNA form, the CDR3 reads TGTGCCAGCAGCCGAGGGGAGCGGGGGGCCCGGGAGACCCAGTACTTC. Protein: CASSRGERGARETQYF.

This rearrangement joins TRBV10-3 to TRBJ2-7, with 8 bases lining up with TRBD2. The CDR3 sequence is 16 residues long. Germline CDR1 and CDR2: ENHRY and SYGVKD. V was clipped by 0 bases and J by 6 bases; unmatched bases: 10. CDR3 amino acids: CAISESRVAGGTEQYF. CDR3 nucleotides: TGTGCCATCAGTGAGTCTCGGGTGGCGGGGGGCACCGAGCAGTACTTC.

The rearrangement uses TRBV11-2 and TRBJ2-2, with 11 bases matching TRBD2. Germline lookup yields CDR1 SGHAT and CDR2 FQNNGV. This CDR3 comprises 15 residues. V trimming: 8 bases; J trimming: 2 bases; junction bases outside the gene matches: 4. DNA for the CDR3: TGTGCCAGCTTGCTAGCGGGGGGCAACACCGGGGAGCTGTTTTTT. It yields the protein CASLLAGGNTGELFF.

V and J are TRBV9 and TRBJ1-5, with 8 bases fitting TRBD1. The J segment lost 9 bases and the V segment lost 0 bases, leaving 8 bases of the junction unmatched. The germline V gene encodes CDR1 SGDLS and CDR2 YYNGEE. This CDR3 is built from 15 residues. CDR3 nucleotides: TGTGCCAGCAGCGTAGCGGGACAGGAGCGGACGCCCCAGCATTTT. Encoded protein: CASSVAGQERTPQHF. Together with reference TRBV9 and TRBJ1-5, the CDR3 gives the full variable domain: DSGVTQTPKHLITATGQRVTLRCSPRSGDLSVYWYQQSLDQGLQFLIQYYNGEERAKGNILERFSAQQFPDLHSELNLSSLELGDSALYFCASSVAGQERTPQHFGDGTRLSIL.

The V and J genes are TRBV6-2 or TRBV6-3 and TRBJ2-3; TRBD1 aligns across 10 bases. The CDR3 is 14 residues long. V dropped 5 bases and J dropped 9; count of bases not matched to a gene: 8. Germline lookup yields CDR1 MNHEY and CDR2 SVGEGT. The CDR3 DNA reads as TGTGCCAGCAGTCCGGGACAGGGGTCTCACACGCAGTATTTT. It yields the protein CASSPGQGSHTQYF.

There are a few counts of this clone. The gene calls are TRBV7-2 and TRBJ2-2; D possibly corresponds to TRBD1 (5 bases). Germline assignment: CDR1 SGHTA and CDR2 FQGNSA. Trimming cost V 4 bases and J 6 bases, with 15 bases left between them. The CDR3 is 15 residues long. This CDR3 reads CASSSNFLQAGELFF. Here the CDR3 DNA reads TGTGCCAGCAGCTCCAACTTCCTACAGGCCGGGGAGCTGTTTTTT.